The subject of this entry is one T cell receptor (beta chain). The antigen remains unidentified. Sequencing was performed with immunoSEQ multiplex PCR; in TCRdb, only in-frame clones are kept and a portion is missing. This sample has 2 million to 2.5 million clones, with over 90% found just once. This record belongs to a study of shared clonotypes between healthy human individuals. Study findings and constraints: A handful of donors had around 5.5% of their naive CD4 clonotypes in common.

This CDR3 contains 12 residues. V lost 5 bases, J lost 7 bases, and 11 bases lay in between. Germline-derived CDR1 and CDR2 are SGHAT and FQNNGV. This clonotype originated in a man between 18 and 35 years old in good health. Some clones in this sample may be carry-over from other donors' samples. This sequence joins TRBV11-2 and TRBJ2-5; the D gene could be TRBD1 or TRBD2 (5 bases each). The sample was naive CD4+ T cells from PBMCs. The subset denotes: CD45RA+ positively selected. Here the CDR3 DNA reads TGTGCCAGCAGCCCGGGACGAGGGACCCAGTACTTC. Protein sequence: CASSPGRGTQYF.